This T cell receptor beta chain was sequenced for a study of blood T cell repertoires in COVID-19. Study-wide background: From T cells, B-cell-depleted T cells, or PBMCs came the material, which was cDNA or gDNA.

Sequencing was performed with immunoSEQ multiplex PCR; in TCRdb, only in-frame clones are kept and a portion is missing. The table shows 110,000 to 150,000 clones, with roughly three quarters occurring only once. Germline V gives CDR1 LNHNV, CDR2 YYDKDF (reference sequence). V dropped 3 bases and J dropped 2; count of bases not matched to a gene: 4. The CDR3 consists of 14 residues. The source of this sequence is a woman between 50 and 59 years old who had recovered from COVID-19. The V gene is TRBV15, the J gene TRBJ2-7, with TRBD2 identical over 7 bases. Sequencing used PBMCs or T cells enriched from blood (not recorded which). The CDR3 sequence: CATSRERGPYEQYF. CDR3 bases: TGTGCCACCAGCAGGGAGCGGGGCCCCTACGAGCAGTACTTC.